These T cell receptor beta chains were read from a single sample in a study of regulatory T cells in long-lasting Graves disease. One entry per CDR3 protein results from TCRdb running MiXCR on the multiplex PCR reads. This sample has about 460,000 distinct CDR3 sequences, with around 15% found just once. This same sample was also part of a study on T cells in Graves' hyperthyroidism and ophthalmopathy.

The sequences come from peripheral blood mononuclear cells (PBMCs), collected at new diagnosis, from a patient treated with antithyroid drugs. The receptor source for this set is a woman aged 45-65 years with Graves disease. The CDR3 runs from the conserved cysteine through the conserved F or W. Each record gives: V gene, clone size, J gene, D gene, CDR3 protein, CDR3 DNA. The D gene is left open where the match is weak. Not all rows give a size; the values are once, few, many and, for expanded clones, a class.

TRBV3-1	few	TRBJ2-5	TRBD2	CASSSTSGEETQYF	TGTGCCAGCAGTTCGACTAGCGGGGAAGAGACCCAGTACTTC
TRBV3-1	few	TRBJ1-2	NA	CASSQDVAVYGYTF	TGTGCCAGCAGCCAAGACGTGGCGGTCTATGGCTACACCTTC
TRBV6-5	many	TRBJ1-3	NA	CASSYLQGPGNTIYF	TGTGCCAGCAGTTACCTCCAGGGGCCCGGAAACACCATATATTTT
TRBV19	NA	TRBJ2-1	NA	CASQTPAGSNEQFF	TGTGCCAGCCAAACTCCCGCCGGCTCCAATGAGCAGTTCTTC
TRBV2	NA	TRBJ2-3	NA	CASSRRSPAGGTDTQYF	TGTGCCAGCAGCCGCCGCTCCCCCGCGGGTGGCACAGATACGCAGTATTTT
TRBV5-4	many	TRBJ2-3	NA	CASTQNGQGTDTQYF	TGTGCCAGCACCCAAAACGGCCAAGGCACAGATACGCAGTATTTT
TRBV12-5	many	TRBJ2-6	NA	CASGFLWRPGFSGANVLTF	TGTGCTAGTGGTTTCCTATGGAGGCCAGGTTTCTCTGGGGCCAACGTCCTGACTTTC
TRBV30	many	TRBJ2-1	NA	CAWSRGADFYEQFF	TGTGCCTGGAGCAGAGGGGCGGATTTTTATGAGCAGTTCTTC
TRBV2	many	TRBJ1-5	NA	CASSEAPKLQGNQPQHF	TGTGCCAGCAGTGAAGCGCCAAAACTACAGGGCAATCAGCCCCAGCATTTT
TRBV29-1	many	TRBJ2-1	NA	CSVPTQADSSYNEQFF	TGCAGCGTACCTACTCAAGCGGACAGCTCCTACAATGAGCAGTTCTTC
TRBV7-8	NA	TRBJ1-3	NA	CASSLAGPSSGNTIYF	TGTGCCAGCAGCTTAGCGGGACCCTCCTCTGGAAACACCATATATTTT
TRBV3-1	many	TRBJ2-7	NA	CASSQETRSYEQYF	TGTGCCAGCAGCCAAGAAACTAGATCCTACGAGCAGTACTTC